This is a list of T cell receptor beta chains from one sample in a study of blood T cell repertoires in COVID-19. The data were produced by immunoSEQ multiplex PCR, yet TCRdb's version contains in-frame clones alone and is incomplete. The sample yields approximately 210,000 clones, more than 70% seen once. Material: peripheral blood. The receptors originated from a woman of 80 years or more with acute or convalescent COVID-19. Both conserved end residues are trimmed from each CDR3.

TRBJ2-3 TRBV3-1/TRBV3-2 ASSQESSGGGGVTQY
TRBJ1-2 TRBV19 ASSSGHPAYGYT
TRBJ1-6 TRBV27 ASSWTGESPLH
TRBJ2-5 TRBV5-4 ASSLATQETQY
TRBJ2-3 TRBV5-1 ASSWTPGSSTDTQY
TRBJ1-1 TRBV7-2 ASSSRATGGLGF
TRBJ2-3 TRBV3-1/TRBV3-2 ASSHTSWATDTQY
TRBJ1-4 TRBV9 ASSATTGGNEKLF
TRBJ1-2 TRBV9 ASSAGGAPGYGYT
TRBJ2-2 TRBV12-5 ASGLVLQAGTGELF
TRBJ1-5 TRBV6-5 ASSQTGQGGQPQH
TRBJ1-2 TRBV28 ASSLGQGFFYGYT
TRBJ2-6 TRBV24-1 ATGTGSSGANVLT
TRBJ1-1 TRBV11-2 ASSLGRRRGRGRNTEAF
TRBJ1-4 TRBV30 AWSTGVEEKLF
TRBJ1-1 TRBV3-1/TRBV3-2 ASSLRTGWPSAEAF
TRBJ1-1 TRBV18 ASSPQGADDTEAF
TRBJ2-3 TRBV27 ASSYTGLAQY
TRBJ1-1 TRBV5-4 ASSLDQGRDTEAF
TRBJ2-1 TRBV11-2 ASSATGMRDNEQF
TRBJ1-1 TRBV4-2 ASSQVWAGEAF
TRBJ2-1 TRBV7-2 ASSLEAGKYNEQF
TRBJ1-2 TRBV6-5 ASSPGHPRGYT
TRBJ1-2 TRBV6-1 ASSEALRGLGYT
TRBJ1-5 TRBV5-1 ASSLGGALNQPQH
TRBJ1-4 TRBV5-4 ASSLDEIGDGLF